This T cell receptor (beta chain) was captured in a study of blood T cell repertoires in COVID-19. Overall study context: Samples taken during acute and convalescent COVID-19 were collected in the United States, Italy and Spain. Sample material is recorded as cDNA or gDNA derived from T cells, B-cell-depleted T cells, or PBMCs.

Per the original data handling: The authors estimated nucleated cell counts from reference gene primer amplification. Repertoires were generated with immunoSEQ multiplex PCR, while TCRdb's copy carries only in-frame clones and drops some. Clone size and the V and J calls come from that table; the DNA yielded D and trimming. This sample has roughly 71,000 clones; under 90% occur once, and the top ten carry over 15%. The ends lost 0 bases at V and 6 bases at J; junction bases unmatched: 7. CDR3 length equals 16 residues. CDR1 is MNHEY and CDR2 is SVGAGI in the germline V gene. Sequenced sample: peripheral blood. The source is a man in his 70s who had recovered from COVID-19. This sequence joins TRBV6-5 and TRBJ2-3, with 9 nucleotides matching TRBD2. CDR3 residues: CASSYSIAGVSDTQYF. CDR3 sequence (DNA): TGTGCCAGCAGTTACTCCATAGCGGGAGTGTCGGATACGCAGTATTTT.